The rows below give T cell receptor beta chains drawn from one sample of a study of persistence of HIV-infected CD4 T cells. Their antigens are not known. Generated by immunoSEQ multiplex PCR, the TCRdb table keeps only in-frame clones and is missing some. Of 30,000 to 35,000 clones listed, 80% to 90% are singletons. Sequencing was performed on CD4+ T cells sorted from PBMCs after approximately 19-hour stimulation, taken from a patient who received antiretroviral therapy. Source of these receptors: an adult man with HIV who was CMV-seropositive. Both conserved end residues are part of each CDR3. The order of the fields is D gene, V gene, CDR3 length, J gene, clone size, CDR3 protein, CDR3 DNA. D genes are given only for firm matches. Rows may omit the clone size; those that give it use once, few, many or a size class.

d_call: NA; v_call: TRBV5-6; cdr3_length: 12; j_call: TRBJ1-1; clone_size: NA; cdr3_aa: CASSFGNTEAFF; cdr3_nt: TGTGCCAGCAGCTTCGGGAACACTGAAGCTTTCTTT
d_call: TRBD2; v_call: TRBV5-6; cdr3_length: 17; j_call: TRBJ2-7; clone_size: NA; cdr3_aa: CASSLGVLAGVSYEQYF; cdr3_nt: TGTGCCAGCAGCTTGGGGGTTCTAGCGGGGGTCTCCTACGAGCAGTACTTC
d_call: NA; v_call: TRBV6-2/TRBV6-3; cdr3_length: 15; j_call: TRBJ1-2; clone_size: once; cdr3_aa: CASSYSQKYNYGYTF; cdr3_nt: TGTGCCAGCAGTTATTCACAGAAGTATAACTATGGCTACACCTTC
d_call: TRBD1; v_call: TRBV7-8; cdr3_length: 15; j_call: TRBJ1-3; clone_size: NA; cdr3_aa: CASSWDRASGNTIYF; cdr3_nt: TGTGCCAGCAGCTGGGACAGGGCCTCTGGAAACACCATATATTTT
d_call: NA; v_call: TRBV6-2/TRBV6-3; cdr3_length: 13; j_call: TRBJ1-1; clone_size: NA; cdr3_aa: CASSGRVGTEAFF; cdr3_nt: TGTGCCAGCAGTGGCAGGGTAGGCACTGAAGCTTTCTTT
d_call: NA; v_call: TRBV28; cdr3_length: 15; j_call: TRBJ1-6; clone_size: NA; cdr3_aa: CASSLYSSYNSPLHF; cdr3_nt: TGTGCCAGCAGCTTGTATAGCTCCTATAATTCACCCCTCCACTTT
d_call: NA; v_call: TRBV7-7; cdr3_length: 15; j_call: TRBJ2-1; clone_size: NA; cdr3_aa: CASSLGGGPYNEQFF; cdr3_nt: TGTGCTAGCAGCTTAGGGGGGGGCCCCTACAATGAGCAGTTCTTC
d_call: NA; v_call: TRBV2; cdr3_length: 13; j_call: TRBJ1-5; clone_size: NA; cdr3_aa: CASSENGDQPQHF; cdr3_nt: TGTGCCAGCAGTGAAAACGGAGATCAGCCCCAGCATTTT
d_call: NA; v_call: TRBV12-3/TRBV12-4; cdr3_length: 12; j_call: TRBJ2-5; clone_size: NA; cdr3_aa: CASSFSRETQYF; cdr3_nt: TGTGCCAGCAGTTTCAGCCGAGAGACCCAGTACTTC
d_call: NA; v_call: TRBV10-3; cdr3_length: 14; j_call: TRBJ2-7; clone_size: NA; cdr3_aa: CAISQGPLSYEQYF; cdr3_nt: TGTGCCATCAGCCAGGGGCCCCTCTCCTACGAGCAGTACTTC
d_call: NA; v_call: TRBV6-5; cdr3_length: 13; j_call: TRBJ1-2; clone_size: NA; cdr3_aa: CASSQTDLYGYTF; cdr3_nt: TGTGCCAGCAGTCAGACAGATCTCTATGGCTACACCTTC